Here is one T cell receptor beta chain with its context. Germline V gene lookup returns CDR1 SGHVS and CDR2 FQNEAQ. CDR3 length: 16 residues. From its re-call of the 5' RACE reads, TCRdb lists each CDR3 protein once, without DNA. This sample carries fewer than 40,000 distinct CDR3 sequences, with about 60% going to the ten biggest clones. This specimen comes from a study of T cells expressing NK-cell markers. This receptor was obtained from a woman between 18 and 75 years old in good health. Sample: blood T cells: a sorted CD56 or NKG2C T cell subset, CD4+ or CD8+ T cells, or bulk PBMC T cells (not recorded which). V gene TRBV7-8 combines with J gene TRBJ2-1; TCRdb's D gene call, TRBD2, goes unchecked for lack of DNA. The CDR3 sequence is CASSPSGLAHYNEQFF.